This is a list of T cell receptor beta chains from one sample in a study of cytotoxic CD8 clonotypes in ibrutinib-treated CLL. Clones were read by immunoSEQ multiplex PCR, and TCRdb kept only the in-frame ones, dropping some. The sample has tens of thousands of clones, roughly 58% seen once. Sequenced here: PBMCs, sampled at disease progression, from a patient treated with ibrutinib. These receptors originate from a human donor with chronic lymphocytic leukemia. Both conserved end residues are part of each CDR3. The order of the fields is V gene, CDR3 length, J gene, D gene, clone size, CDR3 DNA, CDR3 protein. The D gene is left open where the match is weak. Size values are once, few and many counts, or a class for expanded clones, and some rows have none.

TRBV28	12	TRBJ1-1	-	-	TGTGCCAGCAGTTTTGGGGGGCGCCGAGCTTTCTTT	CASSFGGRRAFF
TRBV29-1	17	TRBJ2-2	-	-	TGCAGCGTCACGGGATTTCCGGGACTGGCGAACACCGGGGAGCTGTTTTTT	CSVTGFPGLANTGELFF
TRBV29-1	11	TRBJ1-1	-	few	TGCAGCGTTGCGACCGCGATTAGGGCTTTCTTT	CSVATAIRAFF
TRBV9	15	TRBJ2-1	-	-	TGTGCCAGCAGCAAGATCTCCGGCTACTTGGGTGAGCAGTTCTTC	CASSKISGYLGEQFF
TRBV28	16	TRBJ1-4	TRBD1	-	TGTGCCAGCAGTAATCATCCCGGGACAGGGGAGGAAAAACTGTTTTTT	CASSNHPGTGEEKLFF
TRBV9	17	TRBJ2-1	-	-	TGTGCCAGCAGCGACAGCCCCGCCGGGGGTAGGGCCAATGAGCAGTTCTTC	CASSDSPAGGRANEQFF
TRBV6-5	14	TRBJ1-5	-	few	TGTGCCAGCAGTTACTTGGGCGGTGGGCAGCCCCAGCATTTT	CASSYLGGGQPQHF
TRBV9	16	TRBJ1-3	-	few	TGTGCCAGCAGCGTTTCTGGGAAAAGCTCTGGAAACACCATATATTTT	CASSVSGKSSGNTIYF
TRBV28	17	TRBJ2-3	TRBD2	-	TGTGCCAGCAGGGACCTCGGACTAGCGGGATTCACAGATACGCAGTATTTT	CASRDLGLAGFTDTQYF
TRBV5-1	14	TRBJ2-5	TRBD2	once	TGCGCCAGCAGTTCGGGACTAGCCACAGAGACCCAGTACTTC	CASSSGLATETQYF
TRBV2	14	TRBJ1-5	-	-	TGTGCCAGCAGGGCGGGAAGCGGCAATCAGCCCCAGCATTTT	CASRAGSGNQPQHF
TRBV2	14	TRBJ1-6	-	-	TGTGCCAGCAGTCGACAGGCGAGAAATTCACCCCTCCACTTT	CASSRQARNSPLHF
TRBV5-1	14	TRBJ1-2	-	-	TGCGCCAGCAGCCCCGCGGGGGGGGCCTATGGCTACACCTTC	CASSPAGGAYGYTF
TRBV28	16	TRBJ1-5	-	-	TGTGCCAGCAGTTTAGGATTCAGGGACGGCAATCAGCCCCAGCATTTT	CASSLGFRDGNQPQHF